The rows below give T cell receptor beta chains drawn from one sample of a study of blood T cells in healthy people across ages. TCRdb re-derived calls from the 5' RACE reads in MiXCR, one entry per CDR3 protein. This sample has about 580,000 distinct CDR3 sequences, with roughly 48% found just once. Sequencing input: blood. Every receptor here comes from a man older than 75 in good health. CDR3s include the opening cysteine and the closing phenylalanine or tryptophan. The order of the fields is V gene, D gene, J gene, CDR3 protein. The D gene is left open where the match is weak.

v_call: TRBV4-3
d_call: TRBD2
j_call: TRBJ2-1
cdr3_aa: CASSQDTPSGSGDEQFF

v_call: TRBV10-2
d_call: -
j_call: -
cdr3_aa: CASSPSGGSDEQYF

v_call: TRBV20-1
d_call: -
j_call: TRBJ2-5
cdr3_aa: CSARELAKETQYF

v_call: TRBV9
d_call: TRBD2
j_call: TRBJ2-1
cdr3_aa: CASSVDVGRGISNEQFF

v_call: TRBV9
d_call: -
j_call: TRBJ2-1
cdr3_aa: CASSGQATYNGQFF

v_call: TRBV29-1
d_call: TRBD2
j_call: TRBJ2-3
cdr3_aa: CSVRGLAGTLLNTDTQYF

v_call: TRBV7-9
d_call: TRBD2
j_call: TRBJ2-1
cdr3_aa: CASSSPGLAGVSSYNEQFF

v_call: TRBV12-3/TRBV12-4
d_call: -
j_call: TRBJ1-1
cdr3_aa: CASSWGRTLNTEAFF

v_call: TRBV20-1
d_call: -
j_call: TRBJ2-3
cdr3_aa: CSAHRPGLDTQYF

v_call: TRBV18
d_call: -
j_call: TRBJ2-3
cdr3_aa: CASSPSGEMTDTQYF

v_call: TRBV20-1
d_call: -
j_call: TRBJ2-3
cdr3_aa: CSARLGVDTQYF

v_call: TRBV21-1
d_call: -
j_call: TRBJ2-5
cdr3_aa: CASSKQSVEETQYF

v_call: TRBV9
d_call: -
j_call: TRBJ2-3
cdr3_aa: CASSASGGGTDTQYF

v_call: TRBV4-2
d_call: TRBD2
j_call: TRBJ2-2
cdr3_aa: CASSWGLAGGANTGELFF

v_call: TRBV10-3
d_call: -
j_call: TRBJ2-3
cdr3_aa: CAISNIGGPSTDTQYF

v_call: TRBV20-1
d_call: TRBD2
j_call: TRBJ2-1
cdr3_aa: CSARIGRGSYNEQFF

v_call: TRBV4-1
d_call: TRBD2
j_call: TRBJ2-1
cdr3_aa: CASSQVATSGGMVNEQFF

v_call: TRBV28
d_call: TRBD1
j_call: TRBJ2-1
cdr3_aa: CASSETGLDEQFF

v_call: TRBV3-1
d_call: -
j_call: TRBJ2-5
cdr3_aa: CAMRQAASWRETQYF

v_call: TRBV12-3/TRBV12-4
d_call: TRBD2
j_call: TRBJ2-7
cdr3_aa: CASSPSGGTRNEQYF

v_call: TRBV29-1
d_call: -
j_call: TRBJ2-2
cdr3_aa: CSVEQGRNTGELFF

v_call: TRBV5-1
d_call: -
j_call: TRBJ1-6
cdr3_aa: CASSLAGPDRSLGSPLHF

v_call: TRBV15
d_call: -
j_call: TRBJ2-5
cdr3_aa: CATSRDDQGAMETQYF

v_call: TRBV29-1
d_call: -
j_call: TRBJ2-1
cdr3_aa: CSTPRGPNEQFF

v_call: TRBV7-9
d_call: TRBD1
j_call: TRBJ1-2
cdr3_aa: CASSQHGDRVLGYTF

v_call: TRBV6-6
d_call: TRBD1
j_call: TRBJ2-7
cdr3_aa: CASTPRNRGSSDEQYF

v_call: TRBV5-1
d_call: TRBD1
j_call: TRBJ2-5
cdr3_aa: CASSLVGTGEEQYF

v_call: TRBV6-5
d_call: TRBD1
j_call: TRBJ2-1
cdr3_aa: CASSYAYRGGDEQFF

v_call: TRBV5-1
d_call: TRBD1
j_call: TRBJ1-1
cdr3_aa: CASSPGQGLGEAFF

v_call: TRBV6-5
d_call: -
j_call: TRBJ2-7
cdr3_aa: CASSPPGQSYEQYF

v_call: TRBV5-1
d_call: -
j_call: TRBJ2-3
cdr3_aa: CASSVAAGTDTQYF

v_call: TRBV4-3
d_call: TRBD2
j_call: TRBJ2-7
cdr3_aa: CASSQVWTSGSYEQYF

v_call: TRBV6-6
d_call: TRBD1
j_call: TRBJ2-5
cdr3_aa: CASSDGAAGGTQYF

v_call: TRBV12-5
d_call: -
j_call: TRBJ1-5
cdr3_aa: CASGSFAPQHF

v_call: TRBV20-1
d_call: -
j_call: TRBJ2-7
cdr3_aa: CSARGGVYEQYF